This T cell receptor beta chain was captured by sequencing in a study of blood T cell repertoires in COVID-19. Study-wide context: There were acute and convalescent COVID-19 samples, and they came from the United States, Italy and Spain. Sample material is recorded as cDNA or gDNA derived from T cells, B-cell-depleted T cells, or PBMCs.

Methods used by the authors: The authors estimated nucleated cell counts from reference gene primer amplification. The assay was immunoSEQ multiplex PCR, and TCRdb's table has in-frame clones only and misses some. V and J calls and clone size are given by that table; D and trimming were obtained from the DNA. The sample consists of tens of thousands of clones, over 75% of them appearing once. The CDR3 is made up of 13 amino acids. Looked up from germline, CDR1 is GTSNPN and CDR2 is SVGIG (reference sequence). V was shortened by 1 base and J by 6 bases, with 10 bases between the two germline ends. The V gene is TRBV30, the J gene TRBJ1-5, with TRBD1 as a possible D gene (5 bases). This clonotype originated in a man aged 45-60 years with active COVID-19. The sample comprised peripheral blood. The DNA of the CDR3 is TGTGCCTGGAGTGGGGGGGACGGTCAGCCCCAGCATTTT. Its protein product is CAWSGGDGQPQHF.